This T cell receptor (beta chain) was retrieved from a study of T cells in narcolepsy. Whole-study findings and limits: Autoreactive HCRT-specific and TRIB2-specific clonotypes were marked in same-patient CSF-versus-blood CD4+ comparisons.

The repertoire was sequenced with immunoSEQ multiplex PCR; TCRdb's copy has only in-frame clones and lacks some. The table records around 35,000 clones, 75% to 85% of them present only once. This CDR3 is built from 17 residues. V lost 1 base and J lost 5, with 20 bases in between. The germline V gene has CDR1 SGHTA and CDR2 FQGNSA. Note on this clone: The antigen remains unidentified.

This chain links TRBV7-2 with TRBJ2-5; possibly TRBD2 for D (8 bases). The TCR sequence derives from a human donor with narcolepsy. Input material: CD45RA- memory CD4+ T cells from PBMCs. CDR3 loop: CASSLGLARGQRETQYF. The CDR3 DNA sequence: TGTGCCAGCAGCTTAGGACTAGCGAGGGGGCAACGGGAGACCCAGTACTTC.